The T cell receptor (beta chain) described here comes from a study of siplizumab effects on memory and regulatory T cells. The study, taken as a whole, reports: Unstimulated naive T cells seemed to show more diversity than memory cells did, and they also seemed to be among the major contributors to the alloresponse. Whether the proliferating Tregs (from siplizumab cultures) were suppressive was not confirmed.

A remark on this clone: Its antigen is not identified.

Roughly 100,000 TCR templates per sample were assayed. The method was immunoSEQ multiplex PCR; TCRdb's version includes in-frame clones alone and lacks a portion of them. The data hold some 100,000 clones, with about 95% observed a single time. Germline-derived CDR1 and CDR2 are MDHEN and SYDVKM. V was clipped by 6 bases and J by 4 bases, with 15 bases between them. CDR3 size: 14 residues. This receptor was identified in a human donor in good health. The sequenced material came from non-Treg CD4+ T cells sorted from blood. V usage is TRBV28 and J usage is TRBJ2-5, with D possibly being TRBD1 or TRBD2 (6 bases each). For the CDR3, the DNA is TGTGCCAGCAGCCTAGGGGGGCTGCGAGAGACCCAGTACTTC. The encoded protein is CASSLGGLRETQYF.